The 14 T cell receptor beta chains below all came from one sample that was sequenced in a study of TIL therapy for anti-PD-1-resistant metastatic lung cancer. Time point: pre-treatment sample, taken before nivolumab and TIL therapy. Most excised metastases sampled were pleural nodules or supraclavicular lymph nodes. The libraries were made with immunoSEQ v3. Clones were read by immunoSEQ multiplex PCR, and TCRdb kept only the in-frame ones, dropping some. The profile shows over 10,000 clones, roughly three fifths of them singletons. The specimen comprised tumor tissue, sampled at baseline. These receptors were collected from a woman aged 30 to 85 with non-small cell lung cancer.

This chain joins TRBV7-9 and TRBJ1-1; D ambiguous. The germline CDR1 and CDR2 sequences are SEHNR and FQNEAQ (reference sequence). CDR3 length equals 14 residues. V lost 4 bases, J lost 7 bases, and 16 bases lay in between. DNA of the CDR3: TGTGCCAGCAGCTCGCGACCGACGGTGAATGAAGCTTTCTTT. As protein: CASSSRPTVNEAFF. Complete variable domain (other parts from reference TRBV7-9 and TRBJ1-1): DTGVSQNPRHKITKRGQNVTFRCDPISEHNRLYWYRQTLGQGPEFLTYFQNEAQLEKSRLLSDRFSAERPKGSFSTLEIQRTEQGDSAMYLCASSSRPTVNEAFFGQGTRLTVV.

The rearrangement uses TRBV5-5 and TRBJ1-1; a possible D gene is TRBD1 (5 bases). This CDR3 spans 15 amino acids. V lost 3 bases and J lost 3, with 15 bases in between. Looked up from germline, CDR1 is SGHKS and CDR2 is YYEKEE (reference sequence). The CDR3 protein is CASSSNPGGDTEAFF. The CDR3 coding sequence is TGTGCCAGCAGCTCCAACCCTGGGGGGGACACTGAAGCTTTCTTT. Variable domain in full (rest from reference TRBV5-5 and TRBJ1-1): DAGVTQSPTHLIKTRGQQVTLRCSPISGHKSVSWYQQVLGQGPQFIFQYYEKEERGRGNFPDRFSARQFPNYSSELNVNALLLGDSALYLCASSSNPGGDTEAFFGQGTRLTVV.

The chain couples TRBV15 to TRBJ2-2; D remains ambiguous. Looked up from germline, CDR1 is LNHNV and CDR2 is YYDKDF (reference sequence). CDR3 length equals 15 residues. V lost 0 bases to trimming and J lost 6 bases, with 11 bases between them. CDR3 sequence reads: CATSRDNLESGELFF. The CDR3 bases are TGTGCCACCAGCAGAGACAATTTGGAATCCGGGGAGCTGTTTTTT.

J is TRBJ1-1 and V is TRBV29-1, with 10 positions matching TRBD1. The CDR3 has 13 amino acids. The V and J ends lost 8 bases and 3 bases, in that order; junction bases with no gene match: 6. Germline V gene data show CDR1 as SQVTM and CDR2 as ANQGSEA. DNA of the CDR3: TGCAGCTCTTTGACAGGGGGCTACACTGAAGCTTTCTTT. Amino acids: CSSLTGGYTEAFF.

CDR3 loop: CASSPRFRDRGGEQYF. CDR3 DNA: TGTGCCAGCAGTCCCCGATTCCGGGACAGGGGTGGCGAGCAGTACTTC. The V call is TRBV28, the J call TRBJ2-7; 10 bases match TRBD1. CDR3 size: 16 residues. CDR1 and CDR2 from the germline V gene are MDHEN and SYDVKM. Trimming removed 5 bases from V and 6 bases from J; junction bases left unmatched: 13.

The chain combines TRBV9 with TRBJ2-7; 10 nucleotides align to TRBD1. Germline CDR1 and CDR2: SGDLS and YYNGEE. The CDR3 has 18 amino acids. Unmatched junction bases numbered 14, after V lost 0 bases and J lost 5 bases. CDR3 protein: CASSVGPSVGTGVNEQYF. Here the CDR3 DNA reads TGTGCCAGCAGCGTAGGCCCCAGTGTCGGGACAGGGGTAAACGAGCAGTACTTC.

The chain couples TRBV28 to TRBJ2-3, with 8 bases fitting TRBD2. V shed 4 bases and J 1 base; nucleotides not matched to a gene: 4. The CDR3 extends over 15 amino acids. Germline CDR1 is MDHEN and CDR2 is SYDVKM. In nucleotides, the CDR3 is TGTGCCAGCAGTTCCGCGGGGGGTGGCACAGATACGCAGTATTTT. This codes for CASSSAGGGTDTQYF.

J is TRBJ1-6 and V is TRBV10-3; 10 bases align to TRBD1. V lost 9 bases to trimming and J lost 8 bases; unmatched junction nucleotides: 4. The CDR3 runs 13 residues. From germline, CDR1 is ENHRY and CDR2 SYGVKD. The CDR3 sequence: CAIRGTGDSPLHF. CDR3 in DNA: TGTGCCATTAGGGGGACAGGGGATTCACCCCTCCACTTT.

This CDR3 is CASSSRDRESVGNQPQHF. The CDR3 DNA is TGTGCCAGTAGTTCGCGGGACAGGGAAAGTGTAGGCAATCAGCCCCAGCATTTT. The chain recombines TRBV19 with TRBJ1-5; 9 nucleotides align to TRBD1. Losses at the gene ends were 5 bases for V and 2 bases for J; bases not matched to a gene: 13. There are 18 residues in the CDR3. Germline CDR1 LNHDA, CDR2 SQIVND (reference sequence).

This clone was counted a few times. The CDR3 DNA follows: TGTGCCAGCAGCCAAGGTCCGGGAGAAGGGGCCGAGCAGTACTTC. Its translation is CASSQGPGEGAEQYF. V and J are TRBV4-2 and TRBJ2-7, with D possibly TRBD2 on 6 matching bases. Germline CDR1 reads LGHNA; CDR2 reads YNFKEQ. The CDR3 has 15 residues. V lost 1 base to trimming and J lost 6 bases, with 16 bases between them.

This clone was observed a handful of times. The chain combines TRBV20-1 with TRBJ1-2, with TRBD1 as a possible D gene (5 bases). Per the germline V gene, CDR1 is DFQATT and CDR2 is SNEGSKA (reference sequence). This CDR3 contains 11 residues. V shed 3 bases and J shed 4 bases, with 6 bases lying between them. The CDR3 coding sequence is TGCAGTGCTAGGGACACCTATGGCTACACCTTC. It is translated as CSARDTYGYTF.

The chain couples TRBV9 to TRBJ1-2; 10 positions match TRBD1. Losses at the gene ends were 1 base for V and 6 bases for J; bases not matched to a gene: 3. There are 14 residues in the CDR3. Germline V gene sequence: CDR1 SGDLS, CDR2 YYNGEE. The CDR3 loop is CASSVSGTGDGYTF. DNA for the CDR3: TGTGCCAGCAGCGTATCGGGGACAGGGGATGGCTACACCTTC.

This clone is a singleton in its sample. The chain uses TRBV7-1 and TRBJ1-2; no clear D. TRBV7-1 is flagged as an ORF with uncertain function. The CDR3 has 14 residues. Trimming stripped 4 bases from V and 3 bases from J, with 12 bases between. The CDR3 DNA reads TGTGCCAGCAGCTTAGGTCAGGCGGACTATGGCTACACCTTC. Its protein product is CASSLGQADYGYTF.

The chain is built from TRBV28 and TRBJ1-1; possibly TRBD1 for D (5 bases). This CDR3 region has 13 residues. Germline CDR1 MDHEN, CDR2 SYDVKM. V was pared by 5 bases and J by 2 bases, with 9 bases between. The chain's CDR3 is CASSSRTNTEAFF. The CDR3 nucleotides are TGTGCCAGCAGTAGCAGGACAAACACTGAAGCTTTCTTT.